This is a list of T cell receptor beta chains from one sample in a study of cytomegalovirus exposure and HLA in healthy donors. Measured with immunoSEQ multiplex PCR; TCRdb has only the in-frame clones, and not every one. Of under 150,000 clones detected, around 73% appear once; the ten largest clones hold roughly 5%. Sequenced material: PBMCs. The receptors here all came from a woman aged 30 to 39 in good health and CMV-seropositive. Each CDR3 is given with its conserved first and last residue. Each record gives: V gene, J gene, D gene, clone size, CDR3 protein, CDR3 DNA. A D gene is named only where the DNA matches it firmly. Clone size, where shown, is once, few, many, or a class for clones that have expanded.

>TRBV10-3|TRBJ2-7|TRBD2|-
CAISDGLAGVPYEQYF
TGTGCCATCAGTGACGGACTAGCGGGGGTTCCCTACGAGCAGTACTTC
>TRBV7-2|TRBJ2-3|-|few
CASSPELFTDTQYF
TGTGCCAGCAGCCCGGAGTTATTCACAGATACGCAGTATTTT
>TRBV7-3|TRBJ2-7|TRBD2|-
CASSLAGGYEQYF
TGTGCCAGCAGCTTAGCGGGAGGTTACGAGCAGTACTTC
>TRBV5-1|TRBJ1-6|-|-
CASSIDSPNSPLHF
TGCGCCAGCAGCATCGACAGCCCGAATTCACCCCTCCACTTT
>TRBV6-1|TRBJ2-4|-|-
CASGSDRPLNIQYF
TGTGCCAGCGGGAGTGACAGGCCTTTAAACATTCAGTACTTC
>TRBV25-1|TRBJ1-1|-|-
CASSVSLLNTEAFF
TGTGCCAGCAGTGTATCACTGTTGAACACTGAAGCTTTCTTT
>TRBV2|TRBJ1-4|TRBD1|once
CASSKILGQGNEKLFF
TGTGCCAGCAGTAAGATACTGGGACAGGGCAATGAAAAACTGTTTTTT
>TRBV7-9|TRBJ1-2|-|-
CASSTGLGGYTF
TGTGCCAGCAGCACCGGACTCGGAGGCTACACCTTC
>TRBV6-5|TRBJ2-7|TRBD2|once
CASRGRDYEQYF
TGTGCCAGCAGAGGGAGGGACTACGAGCAGTACTTC
>TRBV5-5|TRBJ1-1|TRBD1|few
CASRGTGTTEAFF
TGTGCCAGCAGGGGGACAGGGACCACTGAAGCTTTCTTT
>TRBV5-6|TRBJ1-2|-|once
CASSSRVLGGYGYTF
TGTGCCAGCAGCAGCCGGGTCCTGGGGGGCTATGGCTACACCTTC
>TRBV5-5|TRBJ2-1|TRBD1|few
CASSQTGTAYNEQFF
TGTGCCAGCAGCCAAACCGGGACAGCTTACAATGAGCAGTTCTTC
>TRBV14|TRBJ1-3|-|-
CASSRGGDGNTIYF
TGTGCCAGCAGCCGCGGGGGAGATGGAAACACCATATATTTT
>TRBV13|TRBJ1-6|-|-
CASSLRSNSPLHF
TGTGCCAGCAGCCTTAGATCTAATTCACCCCTCCACTTT
>TRBV6-5|TRBJ2-4|TRBD2|few
CASSGLAGNGIQYF
TGTGCCAGCAGCGGACTAGCGGGGAATGGCATTCAGTACTTC
>TRBV6-1|TRBJ1-2|TRBD1|-
CASSNRGLYGYTF
TGTGCCAGCAGTAACAGGGGTCTCTATGGCTACACCTTC
>TRBV7-9|TRBJ1-1|TRBD1|-
CASSLAMGQLTEAFF
TGTGCCAGCAGCTTAGCGATGGGACAGCTCACTGAAGCTTTCTTT
>TRBV7-9|TRBJ1-4|-|-
CASSQAATNEKLFF
TGTGCCAGCAGCCAGGCAGCAACTAATGAAAAACTGTTTTTT
>TRBV5-1|TRBJ2-7|-|once
CASSFQERSYEQYF
TGCGCCAGCAGCTTTCAGGAGCGGTCCTACGAGCAGTACTTC
>TRBV7-9|TRBJ1-4|-|-
CASSLISSGGEKLFF
TGTGCCAGCAGCTTAATCTCTTCTGGCGGCGAAAAACTGTTTTTT
>TRBV11-3|TRBJ2-3|TRBD2|few
CASSSQRGPTDTQYF
TGTGCCAGCAGCTCCCAGCGGGGGCCTACGGATACGCAGTATTTT
>TRBV2|TRBJ2-7|TRBD2|-
CASREPLSGRYEQYF
TGTGCCAGCAGAGAACCCCTAAGCGGGAGGTACGAGCAGTACTTC
>TRBV10-1|TRBJ1-1|-|-
CASSERTDTEAFF
TGCGCCAGCAGTGAGCGAACGGACACTGAAGCTTTCTTT
>TRBV28|TRBJ2-3|-|-
CASSSGTDTQYF
TGTGCCAGCAGTTCGGGCACAGATACGCAGTATTTT
>TRBV7-9|TRBJ2-1|-|-
CSSSLPSNEQFF
TGTTCCAGCAGCTTACCGAGTAATGAGCAGTTCTTC
>TRBV6-5|TRBJ2-7|-|-
CASQGNVFLEQYF
TGTGCCAGCCAGGGGAATGTTTTTCTCGAGCAGTACTTC
>TRBV7-2|TRBJ2-1|-|-
CASSARTGGAYNEQFF
TGTGCCAGCAGCGCAAGAACAGGGGGGGCCTACAATGAGCAGTTCTTC
>TRBV19|TRBJ2-3|-|-
CASSMDRSTDTQYF
TGTGCCAGTAGTATGGACAGAAGCACAGATACGCAGTATTTT
>TRBV30|TRBJ2-7|-|-
CAWSEISYEQYF
TGTGCCTGGAGCGAGATCTCCTACGAGCAGTACTTC
>TRBV27|TRBJ1-5|-|-
CASNRGGSNQPQHF
TGTGCCAGCAACCGGGGGGGTAGCAATCAGCCCCAGCATTTT
>TRBV7-9|TRBJ1-4|TRBD1|-
CASSFQGQINEKLFF
TGTGCCAGCAGCTTCCAGGGACAGATAAATGAAAAACTGTTTTTT
>TRBV10-3|TRBJ2-7|-|-
CAIRGGGYFDEQYF
TGTGCCATCAGGGGAGGAGGTTACTTCGACGAGCAGTACTTC